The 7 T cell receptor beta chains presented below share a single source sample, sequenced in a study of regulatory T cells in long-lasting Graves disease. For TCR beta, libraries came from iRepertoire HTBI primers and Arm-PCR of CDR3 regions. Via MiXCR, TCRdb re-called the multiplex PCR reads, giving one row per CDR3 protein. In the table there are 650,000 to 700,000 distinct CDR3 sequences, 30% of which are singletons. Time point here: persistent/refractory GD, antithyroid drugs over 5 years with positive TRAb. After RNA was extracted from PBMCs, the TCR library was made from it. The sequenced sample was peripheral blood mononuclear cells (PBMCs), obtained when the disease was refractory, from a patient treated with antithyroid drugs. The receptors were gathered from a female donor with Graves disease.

CDR3 sequence: CSATSGSRYEQYF. CDR3 in DNA: TGCAGCGCAACTAGCGGGAGTCGCTACGAGCAGTACTTC. The gene calls are TRBV29-1 and TRBJ2-7; 11 bases line up with TRBD2. The CDR3 has 13 amino acids. Looked up from germline, CDR1 is SQVTM and CDR2 is ANQGSEA. The junction had 5 bases not matched to a gene; V was cut back by 7 bases and J by 3 bases.

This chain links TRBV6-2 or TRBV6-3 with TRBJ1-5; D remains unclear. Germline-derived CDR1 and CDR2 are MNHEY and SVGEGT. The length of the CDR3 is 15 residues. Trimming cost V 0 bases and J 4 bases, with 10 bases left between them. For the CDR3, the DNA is TGTGCCAGCAGTTACTCTGCCAGTCGTAATCAGCCCCAGCATTTT. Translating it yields CASSYSASRNQPQHF.

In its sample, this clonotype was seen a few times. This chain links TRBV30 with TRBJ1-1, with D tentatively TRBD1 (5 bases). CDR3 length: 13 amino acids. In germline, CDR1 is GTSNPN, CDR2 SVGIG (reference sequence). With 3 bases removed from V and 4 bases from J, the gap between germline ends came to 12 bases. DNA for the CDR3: TGTGCCTGGAGCAAGGGGTCGGGCACTGAAGCTTTCTTT. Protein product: CAWSKGSGTEAFF.

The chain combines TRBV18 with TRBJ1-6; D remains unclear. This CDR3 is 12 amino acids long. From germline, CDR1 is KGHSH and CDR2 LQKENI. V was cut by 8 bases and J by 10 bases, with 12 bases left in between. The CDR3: CASASALSPLHF. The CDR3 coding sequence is TGTGCCAGCGCCTCAGCGCTCTCACCCCTCCACTTT. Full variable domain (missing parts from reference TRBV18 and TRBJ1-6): NAGVMQNPRHLVRRRGQEARLRCSPMKGHSHVYWYRQLPEEGLKFMVYLQKENIIDESGMPKERFSAEFPKEGPSILRIQQVVRGDSAAYFCASASALSPLHFGNGTRLTVT.

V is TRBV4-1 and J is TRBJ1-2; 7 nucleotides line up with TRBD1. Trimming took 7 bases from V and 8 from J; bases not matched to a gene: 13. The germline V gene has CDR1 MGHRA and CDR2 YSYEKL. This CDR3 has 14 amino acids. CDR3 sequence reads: CASKMTGKGGGYTF. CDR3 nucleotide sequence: TGCGCCAGCAAGATGACAGGGAAGGGTGGAGGCTACACCTTC.

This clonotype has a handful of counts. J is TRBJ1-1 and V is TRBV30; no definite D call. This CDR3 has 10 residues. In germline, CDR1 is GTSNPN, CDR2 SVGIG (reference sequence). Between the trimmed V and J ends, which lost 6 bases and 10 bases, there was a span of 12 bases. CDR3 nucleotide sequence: TGTGCCTGCGTGAGGGTAGGAGCTTTCTTT. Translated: CACVRVGAFF.

The CDR3 sequence is CSVDSELNTEAFF. The CDR3 DNA reads as TGCAGCGTTGACAGCGAACTGAACACTGAAGCTTTCTTT. The chain combines TRBV29-1 with TRBJ1-1; D is unclear. The CDR3 runs 13 residues. The V gene's germline CDR1 is SQVTM and CDR2 ANQGSEA. With 3 bases removed from V and 0 bases from J, the gap between germline ends came to 8 bases.